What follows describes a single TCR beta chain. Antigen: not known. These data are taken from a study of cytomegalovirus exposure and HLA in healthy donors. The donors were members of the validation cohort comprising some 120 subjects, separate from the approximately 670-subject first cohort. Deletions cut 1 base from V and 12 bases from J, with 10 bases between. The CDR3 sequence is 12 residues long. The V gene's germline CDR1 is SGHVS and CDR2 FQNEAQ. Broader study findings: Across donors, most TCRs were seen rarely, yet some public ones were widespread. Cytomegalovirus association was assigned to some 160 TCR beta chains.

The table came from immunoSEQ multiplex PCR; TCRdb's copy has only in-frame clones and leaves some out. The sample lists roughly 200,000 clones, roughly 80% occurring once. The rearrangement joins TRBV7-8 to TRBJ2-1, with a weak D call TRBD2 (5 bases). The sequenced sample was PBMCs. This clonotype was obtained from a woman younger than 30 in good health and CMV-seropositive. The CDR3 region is CASSLDTRGQFF. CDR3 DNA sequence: TGTGCCAGCAGCTTAGATACCCGGGGGCAGTTCTTC.